These 24 T cell receptor beta chains originate from one sample sequenced in a study of neurological immune-mediated disorders. Time point given: longitudinal time-point 3. TCRdb re-called the 5' RACE reads with MiXCR, one entry per CDR3 protein. Of around 100,000 distinct CDR3 sequences listed, 11% are singletons. The source material was PBMCs. These receptors came from a female donor with HTLV-1-associated myelopathy (HAM/TSP).

This clonotype was seen ten or more times. V and J are TRBV20-1 and TRBJ2-3; possibly TRBD1 or TRBD2 for D (5 bases each). The CDR3 totals 12 residues. Trimming removed 0 bases from V and 10 bases from J, with 11 bases in between. Germline V lookup: CDR1 DFQATT, CDR2 SNEGSKA (reference sequence). This CDR3 reads CSARDLGRAQYF. DNA of the CDR3: TGCAGTGCTAGAGATTTGGGGCGGGCGCAGTATTTT.

This clonotype has ten or more counts. The chain joins TRBV11-2 to TRBJ2-3; D remains unclear. This CDR3 is built from 12 residues. V was clipped by 0 bases and J by 8 bases, with 6 bases between them. The germline V gene has CDR1 SGHAT and CDR2 FQNNGV. CDR3 sequence reads: CASSLDHGTQYF. The CDR3 DNA reads TGTGCCAGCAGCTTAGATCACGGTACGCAGTATTTT.

This clonotype was seen repeatedly, ten times or more. The rearrangement joins TRBV20-1 to TRBJ2-1, with 9 bases identical to TRBD2. CDR1 is DFQATT, CDR2 SNEGSKA, per germline (reference sequence). The J segment lost 7 bases and the V segment lost 0 bases, leaving 10 bases of the junction unmatched. CDR3 length equals 16 residues. CDR3 in amino acids: CSARDPLRGGVNEQFF. CDR3 nucleotides: TGCAGTGCTAGAGACCCTTTGCGGGGGGGCGTAAATGAGCAGTTCTTC.

This clonotype was found many times. The chain has TRBV5-6 and TRBJ1-6; perhaps TRBD1 as D (6 bases). V was cut by 0 bases and J by 6 bases, with 10 bases left in between. CDR3 length: 15 residues. The germline CDR1 and CDR2 sequences are SGHDT and YYEEEE. CDR3 sequence reads: CASSLGTASNSPLHF. The DNA of the CDR3 is TGTGCCAGCAGCTTGGGGACAGCCAGTAATTCACCCCTCCACTTT.

This clonotype was picked up many times. The gene calls are TRBV5-1 and TRBJ2-5, with 7 bases fitting TRBD1. V trimming: 3 bases; J trimming: 1 base; junction bases outside the gene matches: 3. Germline-derived CDR1 and CDR2 are SGHRS and YFSETQ. The CDR3 is 14 amino acids. The CDR3 bases are TGCGCCAGCAGCTCCCGGGACAGCCAAGAGACCCAGTACTTC. As protein: CASSSRDSQETQYF.

This clonotype occurred a few times. The rearrangement joins TRBV27 to TRBJ2-7, with D perhaps matching TRBD2 (7 bases). CDR3 length equals 16 residues. The V end was cut by 5 bases, the J end by 4 bases, with 21 bases between. Looked up from germline, CDR1 is MNHEY and CDR2 is SMNVEV (reference sequence). The CDR3 nucleotides read TGTGCCAGCAGTCCCGCTGGTCGGAGGGGGGGGTACGAGCAGTACTTC. Protein product: CASSPAGRRGGYEQYF.

The table lists this clonotype with many counts. The chain has TRBV5-1 and TRBJ2-7, with D possibly TRBD1 on 5 matching bases. CDR3 size: 13 residues. Germline values: CDR1 SGHRS, CDR2 YFSETQ. Trimming removed 4 bases at V and 4 bases at J, with 12 bases between. CDR3 DNA: TGCGCCAGCAGCCCTAGACAGCAGTACGAGCAGTACTTC. This encodes CASSPRQQYEQYF.

This clonotype was recorded at least ten times. The rearrangement joins TRBV10-3 to TRBJ1-3; the D gene is possibly TRBD1 (6 bases). Deletions cut 10 bases from V and 0 bases from J, with 13 bases between. The CDR3 contains 14 residues. CDR1 and CDR2 from the germline V gene are ENHRY and SYGVKD. The CDR3 spells CATQGTHSGNTIYF. The CDR3 DNA reads as TGTGCCACGCAGGGGACACACTCTGGAAACACCATATATTTT.

The sample holds many counts of this clonotype. This chain connects TRBV5-1 to TRBJ2-3; the D gene is possibly TRBD2 (6 bases). Germline lookup yields CDR1 SGHRS and CDR2 YFSETQ. The length of the CDR3 is 16 residues. V lost 4 bases to trimming and J lost 1 base, with 16 bases between them. CDR3 coding DNA: TGCGCCAGCAGCCTTCAGCCTGGCGGGGGCACAGATACGCAGTATTTT. It codes for CASSLQPGGGTDTQYF.

The chain recombines TRBV7-9 with TRBJ2-7; weak D call: TRBD2 (5 bases). Trimming shortened V by 5 bases and J by 9 bases, and 20 bases separated the two germline ends. CDR1 and CDR2 from the germline V gene are SEHNR and FQNEAQ (reference sequence). This CDR3 is 14 amino acids long. DNA for the CDR3: TGTGCCAGCAGCCCGCGCTGGGGAGTCCCCGCGCAGTACTTC. It translates to CASSPRWGVPAQYF. The entire variable domain, with the rest obtained from reference TRBV7-9 and TRBJ2-7, is as follows: DTGVSQNPRHKITKRGQNVTFRCDPISEHNRLYWYRQTLGQGPEFLTYFQNEAQLEKSRLLSDRFSAERPKGSFSTLEIQRTEQGDSAMYLCASSPRWGVPAQYFGPGTRLTVT.

This clonotype was observed many times. V gene TRBV5-1 combines with J gene TRBJ1-1; 11 bases map to TRBD1. CDR1 SGHRS and CDR2 YFSETQ come from the germline V gene. V was pared by 2 bases and J by 1 base, with 4 bases of the junction left unmatched. The CDR3 is 16 amino acids. The CDR3 region is CASSFDGTGGNTEAFF. As DNA, the CDR3 is TGCGCCAGCAGCTTCGACGGGACAGGGGGGAACACTGAAGCTTTCTTT.

In its sample, this clonotype was seen many times. The rearrangement joins TRBV2 to TRBJ2-3; weak D call: TRBD2 (5 bases). CDR3 length: 14 amino acids. Germline V gives CDR1 SNHLY, CDR2 FYNNEI. V lost 4 bases and J lost 2, with 10 bases in between. CDR3 in DNA: TGTGCCAGCAGTGCCGACTACTCCACAGATACGCAGTATTTT. Protein sequence: CASSADYSTDTQYF.

This clonotype was detected ten times or more. The chain recombines TRBV4-1 with TRBJ2-7; 8 nucleotides line up with TRBD1. The CDR3 length is 16 residues. The V segment lost 4 bases and the J segment 6 bases; nucleotides outside the gene matches: 14. In germline, CDR1 is MGHRA, CDR2 YSYEKL. The CDR3 here is CASSRVVTGGLSEQYF. The CDR3 DNA reads as TGCGCCAGCAGCCGGGTGGTAACAGGGGGTCTGAGCGAGCAGTACTTC.

This chain connects TRBV6-4 to TRBJ2-3; D not certain. CDR1 and CDR2 from the germline V gene are MRHNA and SNTAGT. CDR3 length: 13 residues. V lost 4 bases to trimming and J lost 3 bases, with 8 bases between them. Written as DNA, the CDR3 is TGTGCCAGCAGTGGGGAAGGGACAGATACGCAGTATTTT. Translating gives CASSGEGTDTQYF.

Ten or more counts support this clonotype. CDR3 in amino acids: CASSPGDSRAFF. In nucleotides, the CDR3 is TGTGCCAGCAGTCCAGGGGACAGTCGCGCTTTCTTT. The chain joins TRBV12-3 or TRBV12-4 to TRBJ1-1; TRBD1 matches at 7 bases. V shed 5 bases and J 11 bases; nucleotides not matched to a gene: 8. The CDR3 consists of 12 residues.

This clonotype was picked up many times. The rearrangement uses TRBV7-9 and TRBJ2-1; TRBD2 is a possible D gene (6 bases). CDR3 length: 16 amino acids. CDR1 and CDR2 (germline): SEHNR, FQNEAQ (reference sequence). V lost 3 bases and J lost 9, with 21 bases in between. CDR3 sequence reads: CASSLGLGDPRFEQFF. The CDR3 region has the DNA TGTGCCAGCAGCTTGGGACTTGGGGACCCAAGGTTTGAGCAGTTCTTC.

The chain couples TRBV3-1 to TRBJ2-1; 8 positions agree with TRBD2. Germline loops: CDR1 LGHDT, CDR2 YNNKEL (reference sequence). CDR3 length: 14 residues. V shed 4 bases and J 10 bases; nucleotides not matched to a gene: 9. The CDR3 loop is CASSRSGGPQEQFF. DNA of the CDR3: TGTGCCAGCAGCCGAAGCGGGGGCCCCCAGGAGCAGTTCTTC.

This clonotype showed up just a few times. The rearrangement uses TRBV5-1 and TRBJ2-2; TRBD1 might be the D (7 bases). This CDR3 has 16 amino acids. In germline, CDR1 is SGHRS, CDR2 YFSETQ. V was clipped by 0 bases and J by 5 bases, with 14 bases between them. The CDR3 DNA reads TGCGCCAGCAGCTTGGCGGGGGCGACAGGGACCGGGGAGCTGTTTTTT. Translating gives CASSLAGATGTGELFF.

The chain recombines TRBV27 with TRBJ1-6; perhaps TRBD1 as D (5 bases). Trimming cost V 3 bases and J 6 bases, with 9 bases left between them. Germline V gene lookup returns CDR1 MNHEY and CDR2 SMNVEV (reference sequence). CDR3 size: 14 residues. CDR3 residues: CASSLGQANSPLHF. The CDR3, as DNA: TGTGCCAGCAGTTTGGGGCAGGCTAATTCACCCCTCCACTTT.

This chain connects TRBV5-1 to TRBJ2-2; 12 nucleotides agree with TRBD1. The length of the CDR3 is 15 residues. The V and J ends lost 3 bases and 5 bases, in that order; junction bases with no gene match: 2. Germline-derived CDR1 and CDR2 are SGHRS and YFSETQ. CDR3 sequence reads: CASSSGQGATGELFF. CDR3 sequence (DNA): TGCGCCAGCAGCTCGGGACAGGGGGCAACCGGGGAGCTGTTTTTT.

This clonotype came up many times. The V call is TRBV5-1, the J call TRBJ1-1; D is possibly TRBD1 (5 bases). The V end was cut by 0 bases, the J end by 5 bases, with 8 bases between. The length of the CDR3 is 13 residues. From germline, CDR1 is SGHRS and CDR2 YFSETQ. The CDR3 DNA sequence: TGCGCCAGCAGCTTGGGGGGGGAAACTGAAGCTTTCTTT. Translation gives CASSLGGETEAFF.

This clonotype was detected only a few times. V and J are TRBV27 and TRBJ2-3; D gene ambiguous. The CDR3 has 17 residues. Trimming removed 6 bases at V and 3 bases at J, with 22 bases between. Germline CDR1 reads MNHEY; CDR2 reads SMNVEV (reference sequence). CDR3: CASRPRSGDPYTDTQYF. In DNA, the CDR3 is TGTGCCAGCAGACCAAGATCTGGAGACCCGTATACAGATACGCAGTATTTT.

The table lists this clonotype with a few counts. The V call is TRBV18, the J call TRBJ2-5, with 12 nucleotides matching TRBD1. The germline V gene encodes CDR1 KGHSH and CDR2 LQKENI. This CDR3 region has 13 residues. Trimming took 10 bases from V and 5 from J; bases not matched to a gene: 5. CDR3 nucleotides: TGTGCCACCGGGACAGGGGGCGAGGAGACCCAGTACTTC. It translates to CATGTGGEETQYF. Supplemented by reference TRBV18 and TRBJ2-5, the full variable domain reads NAGVMQNPRHLVRRRGQEARLRCSPMKGHSHVYWYRQLPEEGLKFMVYLQKENIIDESGMPKERFSAEFPKEGPSILRIQQVVRGDSAAYFCATGTGGEETQYFGPGTRLLVL.

The rearrangement uses TRBV28 and TRBJ2-1; no reliable D call. V lost 2 bases, J lost 5 bases, and 13 bases lay in between. This CDR3 spans 15 amino acids. In germline, CDR1 is MDHEN, CDR2 SYDVKM. DNA for the CDR3: TGTGCCAGCAGTTTAGACGTAGCAGCGAACAATGAGCAGTTCTTC. Amino acids: CASSLDVAANNEQFF.